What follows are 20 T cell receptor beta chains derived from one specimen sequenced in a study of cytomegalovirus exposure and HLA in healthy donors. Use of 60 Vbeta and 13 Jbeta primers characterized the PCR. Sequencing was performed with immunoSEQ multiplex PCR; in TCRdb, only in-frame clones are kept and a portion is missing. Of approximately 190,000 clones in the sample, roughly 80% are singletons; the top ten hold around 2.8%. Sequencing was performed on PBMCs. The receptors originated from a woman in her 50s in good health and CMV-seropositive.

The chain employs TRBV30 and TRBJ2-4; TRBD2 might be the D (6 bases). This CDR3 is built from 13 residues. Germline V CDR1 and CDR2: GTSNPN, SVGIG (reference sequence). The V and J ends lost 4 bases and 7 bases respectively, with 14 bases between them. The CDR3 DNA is TGTGCCTGGACTTGGGACTCCGGTAACATTCAGTACTTC. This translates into CAWTWDSGNIQYF.

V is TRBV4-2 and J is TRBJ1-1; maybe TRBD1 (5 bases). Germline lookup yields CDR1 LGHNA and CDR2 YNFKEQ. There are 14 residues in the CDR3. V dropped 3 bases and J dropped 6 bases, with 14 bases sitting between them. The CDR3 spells CASSQTASRPEAFF. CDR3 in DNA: TGTGCCAGCAGCCAGACAGCCTCAAGGCCTGAAGCTTTCTTT.

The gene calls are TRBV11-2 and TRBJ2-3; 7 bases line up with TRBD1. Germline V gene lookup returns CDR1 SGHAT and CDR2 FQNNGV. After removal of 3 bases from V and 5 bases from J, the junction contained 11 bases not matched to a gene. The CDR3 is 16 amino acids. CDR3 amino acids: CASSLFTGRQGDTQYF. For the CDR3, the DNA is TGTGCCAGCAGCTTGTTTACGGGGAGACAGGGAGATACGCAGTATTTT.

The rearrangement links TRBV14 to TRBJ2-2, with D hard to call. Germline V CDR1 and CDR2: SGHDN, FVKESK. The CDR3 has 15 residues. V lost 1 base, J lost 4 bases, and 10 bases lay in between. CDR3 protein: CASSQASPGTGELFF. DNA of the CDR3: TGTGCCAGCAGCCAAGCTAGTCCGGGCACCGGGGAGCTGTTTTTT.

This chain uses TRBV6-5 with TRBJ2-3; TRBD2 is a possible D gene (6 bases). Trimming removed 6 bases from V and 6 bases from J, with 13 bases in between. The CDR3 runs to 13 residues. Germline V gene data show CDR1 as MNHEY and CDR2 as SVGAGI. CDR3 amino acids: CASRRGLGDTQYF. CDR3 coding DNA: TGTGCCAGCAGGCGGGGCCTCGGGGATACGCAGTATTTT.

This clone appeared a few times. Here the CDR3 DNA reads TGCAGCGTTGATTACCGGGGGGATATGCAGTACTTC. As protein: CSVDYRGDMQYF. The chain uses TRBV29-1 and TRBJ2-7; TRBD2 matches at 7 bases. CDR1 SQVTM and CDR2 ANQGSEA come from the germline V gene. V trimming: 3 bases; J trimming: 9 bases; junction bases outside the gene matches: 8. This CDR3 has 12 residues.

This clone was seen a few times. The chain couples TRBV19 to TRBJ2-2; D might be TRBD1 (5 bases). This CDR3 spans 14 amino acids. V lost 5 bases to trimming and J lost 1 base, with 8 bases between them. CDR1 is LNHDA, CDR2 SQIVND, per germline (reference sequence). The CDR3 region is CASSQGRNTGELFF. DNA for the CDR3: TGTGCCAGTAGTCAGGGCAGGAACACCGGGGAGCTGTTTTTT. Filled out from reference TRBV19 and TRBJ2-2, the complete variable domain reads DGGITQSPKYLFRKEGQNVTLSCEQNLNHDAMYWYRQDPGQGLRLIYYSQIVNDFQKGDIAEGYSVSREKKESFPLTVTSAQKNPTAFYLCASSQGRNTGELFFGEGSRLTVL.

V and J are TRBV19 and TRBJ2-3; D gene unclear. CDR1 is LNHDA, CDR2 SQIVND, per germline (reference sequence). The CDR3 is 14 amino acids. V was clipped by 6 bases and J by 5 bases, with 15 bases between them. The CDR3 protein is CASRPGGLGDTQYF. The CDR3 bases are TGTGCCAGTAGACCGGGTGGCCTCGGAGATACGCAGTATTTT.

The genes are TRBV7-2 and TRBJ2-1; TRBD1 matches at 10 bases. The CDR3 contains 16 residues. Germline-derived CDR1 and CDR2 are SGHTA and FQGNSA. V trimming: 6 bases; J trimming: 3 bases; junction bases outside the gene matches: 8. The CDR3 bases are TGTGCCAGCAGTTTGAGGGGGACAGGGGTCTACAATGAGCAGTTCTTC. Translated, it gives CASSLRGTGVYNEQFF.

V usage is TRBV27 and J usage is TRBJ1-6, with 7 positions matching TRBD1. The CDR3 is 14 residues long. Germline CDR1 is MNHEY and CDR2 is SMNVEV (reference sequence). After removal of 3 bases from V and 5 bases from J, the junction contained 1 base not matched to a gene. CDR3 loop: CASSFDRDNSPLHF. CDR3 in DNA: TGTGCCAGCAGTTTTGACAGGGATAATTCACCCCTCCACTTT.

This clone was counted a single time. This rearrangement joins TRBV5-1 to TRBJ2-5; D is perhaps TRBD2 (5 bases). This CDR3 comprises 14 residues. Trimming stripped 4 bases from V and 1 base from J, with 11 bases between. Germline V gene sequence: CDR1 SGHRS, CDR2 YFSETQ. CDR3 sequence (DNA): TGCGCCAGCAGCGGCGGACTTGCCCAAGAGACCCAGTACTTC. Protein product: CASSGGLAQETQYF.

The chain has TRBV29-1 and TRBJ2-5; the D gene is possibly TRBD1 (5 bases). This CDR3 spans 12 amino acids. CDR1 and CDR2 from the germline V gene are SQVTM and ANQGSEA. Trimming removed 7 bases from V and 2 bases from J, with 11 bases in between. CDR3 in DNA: TGCAGCGCACAGGCCCCTCAAGAGACCCAGTACTTC. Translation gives CSAQAPQETQYF. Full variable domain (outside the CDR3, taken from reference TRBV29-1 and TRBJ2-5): SAVISQKPSRDICQRGTSLTIQCQVDSQVTMMFWYRQQPGQSLTLIATANQGSEATYESGFVIDKFPISRPNLTFSTLTVSNMSPEDSSIYLCSAQAPQETQYFGPGTRLLVL.

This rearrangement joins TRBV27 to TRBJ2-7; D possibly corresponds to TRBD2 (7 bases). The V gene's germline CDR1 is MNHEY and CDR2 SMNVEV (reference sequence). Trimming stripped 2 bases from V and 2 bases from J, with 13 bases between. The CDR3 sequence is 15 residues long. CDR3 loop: CASSLALGGPYEQYF. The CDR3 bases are TGTGCCAGCAGTTTAGCGCTGGGGGGGCCCTACGAGCAGTACTTC.

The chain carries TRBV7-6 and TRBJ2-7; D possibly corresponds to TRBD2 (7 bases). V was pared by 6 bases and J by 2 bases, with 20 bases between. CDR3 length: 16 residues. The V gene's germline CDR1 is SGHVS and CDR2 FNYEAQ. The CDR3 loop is CASSPGFPGGAYEQYF. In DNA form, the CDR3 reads TGTGCCAGCAGTCCCGGGTTTCCGGGGGGCGCCTACGAGCAGTACTTC. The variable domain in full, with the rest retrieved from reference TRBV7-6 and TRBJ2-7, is GAGVSQSPRYKVTKRGQDVALRCDPISGHVSLYWYRQALGQGPEFLTYFNYEAQQDKSGLPNDRFSAERPEGSISTLTIQRTEQRDSAMYRCASSPGFPGGAYEQYFGPGTRLTVT.

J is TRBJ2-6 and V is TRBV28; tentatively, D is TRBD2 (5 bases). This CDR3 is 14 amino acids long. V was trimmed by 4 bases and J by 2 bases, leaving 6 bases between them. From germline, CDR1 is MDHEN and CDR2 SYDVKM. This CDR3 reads CASSSRAGANVLTF. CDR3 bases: TGTGCCAGCAGTTCGCGGGCTGGGGCCAACGTCCTGACTTTC. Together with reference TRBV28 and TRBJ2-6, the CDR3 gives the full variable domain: DVKVTQSSRYLVKRTGEKVFLECVQDMDHENMFWYRQDPGLGLRLIYFSYDVKMKEKGDIPEGYSVSREKKERFSLILESASTNQTSMYLCASSSRAGANVLTFGAGSRLTVL.

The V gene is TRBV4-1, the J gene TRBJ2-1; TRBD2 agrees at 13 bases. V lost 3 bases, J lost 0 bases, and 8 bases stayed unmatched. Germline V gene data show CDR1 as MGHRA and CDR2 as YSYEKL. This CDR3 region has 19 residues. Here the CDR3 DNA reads TGCGCCAGCAGCCAGACTAGCGGGGGGTCCCTTAGCTCCTACAATGAGCAGTTCTTC. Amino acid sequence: CASSQTSGGSLSSYNEQFF.

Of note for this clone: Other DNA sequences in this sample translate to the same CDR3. The CDR3: CASSARDSWRMNADTQYF. The CDR3 DNA follows: TGTGCCAGCAGCGCCCGGGACAGTTGGCGTATGAATGCAGATACGCAGTATTTT. The chain employs TRBV9 and TRBJ2-3; TRBD1 aligns across 7 bases. V gave up 3 bases and J gave up 4 bases; unmatched junction bases: 17. CDR1 and CDR2 from the germline V gene are SGDLS and YYNGEE. The CDR3 is made up of 18 amino acids.

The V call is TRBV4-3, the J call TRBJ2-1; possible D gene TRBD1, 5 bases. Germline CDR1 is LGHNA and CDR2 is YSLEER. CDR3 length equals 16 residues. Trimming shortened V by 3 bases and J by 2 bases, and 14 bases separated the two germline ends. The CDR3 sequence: CASSQMIGAPYNEQFF. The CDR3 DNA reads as TGCGCCAGCAGCCAGATGATTGGGGCTCCCTACAATGAGCAGTTCTTC.

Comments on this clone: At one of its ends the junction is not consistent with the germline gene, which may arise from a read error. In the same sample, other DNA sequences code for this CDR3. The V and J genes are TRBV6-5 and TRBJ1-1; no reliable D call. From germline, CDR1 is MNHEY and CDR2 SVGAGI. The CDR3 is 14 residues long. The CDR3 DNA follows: TGTGCTAGCAGTTACCCCTCCTGGAACACTGAAGCTTTCTTT. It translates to CASSYPSWNTEAFF.

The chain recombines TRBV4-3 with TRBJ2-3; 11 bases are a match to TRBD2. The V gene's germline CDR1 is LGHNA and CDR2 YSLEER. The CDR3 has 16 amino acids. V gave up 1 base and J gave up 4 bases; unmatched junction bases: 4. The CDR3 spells CASSQVGLAESDTQYF. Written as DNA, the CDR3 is TGCGCCAGCAGCCAAGTGGGACTAGCGGAATCAGATACGCAGTATTTT.